This TCR beta chain comes out of a study of T cell responses to AZD1222 COVID-19 vaccine. Assay used: immunoSEQ multiplex PCR; TCRdb lists only in-frame clones, some missing. Among 120,000 to 150,000 clones listed, about 90% were seen once. Study-level findings and limits: Clonal diversity may have been underestimated in mostly white British donors.

In the case of this clone: Its target is not known.

Germline V gene data show CDR1 as MNHEY and CDR2 as SMNVEV (reference sequence). This CDR3 is 14 amino acids long. Trimming pared 8 bases from V and 5 bases from J, leaving 16 bases between. This clonotype originated in an adult who received the AZD1222 COVID-19 vaccine. The chain carries TRBV27 and TRBJ1-5; D possibly corresponds to TRBD1 (5 bases). The input for sequencing was peripheral blood, taken 28 days after the second AZD1222 dose. The CDR3 nucleotides read TGTGCCAGCGGACGAGGCCGGGGGTATCAGCCCCAGCATTTT. Protein product: CASGRGRGYQPQHF.